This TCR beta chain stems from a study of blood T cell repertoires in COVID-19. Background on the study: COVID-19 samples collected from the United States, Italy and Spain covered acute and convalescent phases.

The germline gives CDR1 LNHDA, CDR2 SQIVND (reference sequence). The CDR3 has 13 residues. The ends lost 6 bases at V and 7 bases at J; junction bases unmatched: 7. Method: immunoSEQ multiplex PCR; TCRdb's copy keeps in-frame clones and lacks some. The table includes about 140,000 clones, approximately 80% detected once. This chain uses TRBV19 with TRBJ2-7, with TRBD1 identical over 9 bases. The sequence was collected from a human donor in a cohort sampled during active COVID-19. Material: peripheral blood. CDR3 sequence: CASRQQGAREQYF. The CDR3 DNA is TGTGCCAGTAGGCAACAGGGGGCAAGGGAGCAGTACTTC.